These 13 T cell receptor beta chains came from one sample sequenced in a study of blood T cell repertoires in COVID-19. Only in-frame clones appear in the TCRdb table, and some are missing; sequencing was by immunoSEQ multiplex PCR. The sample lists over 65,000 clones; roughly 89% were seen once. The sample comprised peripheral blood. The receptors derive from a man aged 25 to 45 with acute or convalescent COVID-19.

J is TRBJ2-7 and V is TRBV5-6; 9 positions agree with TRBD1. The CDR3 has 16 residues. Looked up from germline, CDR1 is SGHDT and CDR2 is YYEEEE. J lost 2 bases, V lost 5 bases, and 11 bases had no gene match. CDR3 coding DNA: TGTGCCAGCAGTTCACCGTACAGGGGGCTTACCTACGAGCAGTACTTC. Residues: CASSSPYRGLTYEQYF. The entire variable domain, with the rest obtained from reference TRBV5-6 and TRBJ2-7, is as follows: DAGVTQSPTHLIKTRGQQVTLRCSPKSGHDTVSWYQQALGQGPQFIFQYYEEEERQRGNFPDRFSGHQFPNYSSELNVNALLLGDSALYLCASSSPYRGLTYEQYFGPGTRLTVT.

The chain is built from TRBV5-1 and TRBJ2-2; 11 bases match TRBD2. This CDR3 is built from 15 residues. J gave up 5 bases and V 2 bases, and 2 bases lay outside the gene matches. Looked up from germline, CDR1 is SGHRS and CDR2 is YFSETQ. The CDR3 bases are TGCGCCAGCAGCTTTTTAGCGGGAGGGACCGGGGAGCTGTTTTTT. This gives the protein CASSFLAGGTGELFF.

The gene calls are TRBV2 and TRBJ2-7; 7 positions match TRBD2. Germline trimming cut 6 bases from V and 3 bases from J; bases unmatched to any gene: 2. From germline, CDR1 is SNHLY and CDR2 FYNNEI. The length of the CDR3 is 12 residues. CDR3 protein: CASRGGSYEQYF. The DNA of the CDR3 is TGTGCCAGCAGGGGGGGGAGCTACGAGCAGTACTTC.

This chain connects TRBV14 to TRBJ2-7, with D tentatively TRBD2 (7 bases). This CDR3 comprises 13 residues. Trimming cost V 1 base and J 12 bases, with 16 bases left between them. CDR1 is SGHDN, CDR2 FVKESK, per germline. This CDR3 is CASSQAPGGGRYF. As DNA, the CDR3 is TGTGCCAGCAGCCAAGCCCCTGGGGGCGGGAGGTACTTC.

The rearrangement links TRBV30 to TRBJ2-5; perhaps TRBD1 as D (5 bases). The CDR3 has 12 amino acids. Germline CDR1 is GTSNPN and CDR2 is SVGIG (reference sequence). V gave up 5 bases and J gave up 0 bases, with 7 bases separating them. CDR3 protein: CAWDSDQETQYF. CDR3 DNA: TGTGCCTGGGACAGTGACCAAGAGACCCAGTACTTC.

The CDR3 DNA sequence: TGCAGCGTTGAGGTCGGGATCTCGGATACGCAGTATTTT. Translated: CSVEVGISDTQYF. V is TRBV29-1 and J is TRBJ2-3; D possibly corresponds to TRBD2 (5 bases). This CDR3 is built from 13 residues. CDR1 is SQVTM and CDR2 is ANQGSEA in the germline V gene. V was clipped by 3 bases and J by 6 bases, with 13 bases between them.

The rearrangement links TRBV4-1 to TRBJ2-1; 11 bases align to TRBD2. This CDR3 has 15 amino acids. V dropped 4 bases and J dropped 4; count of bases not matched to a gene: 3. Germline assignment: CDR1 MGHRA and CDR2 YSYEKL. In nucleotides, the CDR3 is TGCGCCAGCAGCCGCGGGACTAGCGGTTACAATGAGCAGTTCTTC. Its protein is CASSRGTSGYNEQFF.

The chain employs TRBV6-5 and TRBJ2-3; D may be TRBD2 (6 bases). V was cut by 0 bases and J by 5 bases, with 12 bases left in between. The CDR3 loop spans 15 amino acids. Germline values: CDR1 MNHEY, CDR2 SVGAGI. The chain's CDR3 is CASSYSKRGGDTQYF. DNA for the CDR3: TGTGCCAGCAGTTACTCGAAAAGGGGAGGAGATACGCAGTATTTT.

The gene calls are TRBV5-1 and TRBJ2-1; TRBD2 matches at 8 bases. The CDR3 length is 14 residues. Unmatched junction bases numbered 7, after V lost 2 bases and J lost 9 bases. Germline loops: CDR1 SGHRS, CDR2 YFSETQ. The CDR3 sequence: CASSFGSGKVEQFF. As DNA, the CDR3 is TGCGCCAGCAGCTTTGGTAGCGGGAAGGTTGAGCAGTTCTTC.

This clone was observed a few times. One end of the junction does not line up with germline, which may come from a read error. This CDR3 reads CASSIGGQLNSPLHF. CDR3 bases: TGTGCCAGTAGCATAGGGGGGCAGTTGAATTCACCCCTCCACTTT. This chain joins TRBV19 and TRBJ1-6; possible D gene TRBD1, 6 bases. CDR1 and CDR2 (germline): LNHDA, SQIVND (reference sequence). CDR3 length: 15 residues.

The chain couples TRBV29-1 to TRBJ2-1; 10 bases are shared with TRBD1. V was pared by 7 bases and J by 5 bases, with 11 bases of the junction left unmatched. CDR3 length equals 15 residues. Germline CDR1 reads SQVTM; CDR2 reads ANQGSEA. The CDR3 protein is CSARVPGQGNNEQFF. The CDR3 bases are TGCAGCGCCAGGGTACCGGGACAGGGGAACAATGAGCAGTTCTTC.

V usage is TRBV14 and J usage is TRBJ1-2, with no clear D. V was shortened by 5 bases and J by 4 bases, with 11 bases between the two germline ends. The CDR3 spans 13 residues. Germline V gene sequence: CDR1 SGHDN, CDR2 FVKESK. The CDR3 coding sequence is TGTGCCAGCAGCTCCGGGAGTGTCTATGGCTACACCTTC. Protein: CASSSGSVYGYTF.

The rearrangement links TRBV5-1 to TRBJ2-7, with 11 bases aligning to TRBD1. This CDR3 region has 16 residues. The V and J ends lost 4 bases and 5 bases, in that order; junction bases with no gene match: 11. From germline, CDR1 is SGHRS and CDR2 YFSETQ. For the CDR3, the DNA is TGCGCCAGCAGCCGAAAAGGCCGGGACAGGGGGAACGAGCAGTACTTC. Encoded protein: CASSRKGRDRGNEQYF.